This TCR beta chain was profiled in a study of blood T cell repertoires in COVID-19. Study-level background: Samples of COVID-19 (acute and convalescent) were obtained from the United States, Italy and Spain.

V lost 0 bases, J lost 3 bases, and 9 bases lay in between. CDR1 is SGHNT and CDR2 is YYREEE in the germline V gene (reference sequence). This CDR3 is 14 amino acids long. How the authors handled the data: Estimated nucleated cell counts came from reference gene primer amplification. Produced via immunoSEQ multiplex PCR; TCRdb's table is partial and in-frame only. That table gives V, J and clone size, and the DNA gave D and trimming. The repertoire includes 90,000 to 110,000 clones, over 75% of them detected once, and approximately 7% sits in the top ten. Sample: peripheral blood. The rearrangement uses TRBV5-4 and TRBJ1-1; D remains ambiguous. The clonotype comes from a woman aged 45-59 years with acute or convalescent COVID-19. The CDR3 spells CASSLVSGDTEAFF. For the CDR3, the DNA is TGTGCCAGCAGCTTGGTATCGGGAGACACTGAAGCTTTCTTT.